The 29 T cell receptor beta chains below all came from one sample that was sequenced in a study of CD8 T cells in ankylosing spondylitis. TCRdb re-derived calls from the 5' RACE reads in MiXCR, one entry per CDR3 protein. This sample has more than 500,000 distinct CDR3 sequences, with about 5.2% found just once. Regarding the study as a whole: Seemingly characteristic of ankylosing spondylitis blood was a TCR beta motif consisting of several highly homologous variants.

No antigen has been assigned to these receptors. The sample taken for sequencing was blood, either unsorted or a sorted T cell fraction (not recorded which). Receptor source: a male donor with ankylosing spondylitis.

This clonotype was counted ten times or more. V gene TRBV3-1 combines with J gene TRBJ2-5; 9 bases fit TRBD1. Germline CDR1 LGHDT, CDR2 YNNKEL (reference sequence). Trimming removed 1 base from V and 4 bases from J; junction bases left unmatched: 7. CDR3 size: 16 residues. The CDR3 nucleotides are TGTGCCAGCAGCCAAGCGAGGGACAGGGAAGTAGAGACCCAGTACTTC. This translates into CASSQARDREVETQYF.

This clonotype was picked up many times. V usage is TRBV5-1 and J usage is TRBJ1-1; possible D gene TRBD1, 6 bases. Between the trimmed V and J ends, which lost 4 bases and 0 bases, there was a span of 16 bases. CDR3 length: 16 residues. Germline assignment: CDR1 SGHRS and CDR2 YFSETQ. CDR3 in amino acids: CASSPYRAIVNTEAFF. The CDR3 DNA reads TGCGCCAGCAGCCCCTACAGGGCAATCGTGAACACTGAAGCTTTCTTT.

This clonotype has at least ten counts. The genes are TRBV28 and TRBJ2-5; D is perhaps TRBD1 or TRBD2 (7 bases each). Trimming shortened V by 6 bases and J by 7 bases, and 30 bases separated the two germline ends. Germline assignment: CDR1 MDHEN and CDR2 SYDVKM. The CDR3 length is 18 residues. The CDR3 reads CASRSHWEGAALSGTQYF. CDR3 bases: TGTGCCAGCAGATCCCATTGGGAGGGGGCCGCCCTATCAGGGACCCAGTACTTC.

This clonotype was seen many times. V and J are TRBV6-2 or TRBV6-3 and TRBJ2-7; 7 bases fit TRBD1. From germline, CDR1 is MNHEY and CDR2 SVGEGT. CDR3 length: 14 residues. J gave up 1 base and V 5 bases, and 5 bases lay outside the gene matches. CDR3 loop: CASSPRGQSYEQYF. CDR3 sequence (DNA): TGTGCCAGCAGTCCTCGGGGACAGTCCTACGAGCAGTACTTC.

This clonotype has a count of ten or more. As DNA, the CDR3 is TGTGCCAGCAGCTTACTAGCGGGGGACAATGAGCAGTTCTTC. This codes for CASSLLAGDNEQFF. This chain joins TRBV11-2 and TRBJ2-1; TRBD2 agrees at 10 bases. Germline V gives CDR1 SGHAT, CDR2 FQNNGV. The V gene end was trimmed by 2 bases and the J gene end by 5 bases; junction bases not matched to a gene: 0. The CDR3 totals 14 residues. Complete variable domain (other parts from reference TRBV11-2 and TRBJ2-1): EAGVAQSPRYKIIEKRQSVAFWCNPISGHATLYWYQQILGQGPKLLIQFQNNGVVDDSQLPKDRFSAERLKGVDSTLKIQPAKLEDSAVYLCASSLLAGDNEQFFGPGTRLTVL.

This clonotype was recorded at least ten times. The CDR3 region has the DNA TGTGCCAGCAGCTTAGACGGTCTCCCATTCCTCCACTTT. Protein: CASSLDGLPFLHF. The chain uses TRBV7-2 and TRBJ1-6; the D is unclear. The CDR3 totals 13 residues. V dropped 1 base and J dropped 15 bases, with 13 bases sitting between them. CDR1 and CDR2 from the germline V gene are SGHTA and FQGNSA.

This clonotype was observed at least ten times. V gene TRBV20-1 combines with J gene TRBJ2-7; D remains ambiguous. Trimming removed 6 bases at V and 2 bases at J, with 11 bases between. The CDR3 is 12 amino acids. CDR1 and CDR2 from the germline V gene are DFQATT and SNEGSKA (reference sequence). The CDR3 region has the DNA TGCAGTGCCAGCGACTTGGCCTACGAGCAGTACTTC. Translation gives CSASDLAYEQYF.

This clonotype was detected ten times or more. V gene TRBV7-2 combines with J gene TRBJ2-3, with D maybe TRBD1 (5 bases). CDR3 length: 14 residues. CDR1 is SGHTA, CDR2 FQGNSA, per germline. Trimming shortened V by 5 bases and J by 2 bases, and 11 bases separated the two germline ends. CDR3 residues: CASSPDSFTDTQYF. The DNA of the CDR3 is TGTGCCAGCAGCCCCGACAGCTTCACAGATACGCAGTATTTT.

This clonotype was counted at least ten times. The chain carries TRBV20-1 and TRBJ1-5; D remains unclear. Deletions cut 0 bases from V and 6 bases from J, with 9 bases between. Germline V gene lookup returns CDR1 DFQATT and CDR2 SNEGSKA (reference sequence). The CDR3 runs 13 residues. The CDR3 bases are TGCAGTGCTAGAGATGGGGTGGGTCAGCCCCAGCATTTT. As protein: CSARDGVGQPQHF.

The sample holds many counts of this clonotype. The chain couples TRBV7-9 to TRBJ2-3, with 7 bases fitting TRBD2. V lost 5 bases and J lost 1; bases outside the gene matches: 6. The CDR3 loop spans 15 amino acids. The germline gives CDR1 SEHNR, CDR2 FQNEAQ (reference sequence). The DNA for the CDR3 is TGTGCCAGCAGCCCCACTAGCGCCGGCACAGATACGCAGTATTTT. Protein product: CASSPTSAGTDTQYF.

The V and J genes are TRBV4-3 and TRBJ1-5; 7 bases map to TRBD1. Germline-derived CDR1 and CDR2 are LGHNA and YSLEER. J lost 5 bases, V lost 0 bases, and 7 bases had no gene match. The CDR3 sequence is 16 residues long. The CDR3 bases are TGCGCCAGCAGCCAAGATTTTCAGGGGGGCTATCAGCCCCAGCATTTT. It translates to CASSQDFQGGYQPQHF.

This clonotype was recorded many times. V and J are TRBV7-9 and TRBJ1-1, with 9 bases fitting TRBD1. CDR3 length: 15 amino acids. The V segment lost 0 bases and the J segment 10 bases; nucleotides outside the gene matches: 9. The germline V gene has CDR1 SEHNR and CDR2 FQNEAQ (reference sequence). The CDR3 protein is CASSLAGQGMQGAFF. CDR3 DNA: TGTGCCAGCAGCTTAGCCGGACAGGGGATGCAGGGAGCTTTCTTT.

This clonotype has a count of ten or more. The V call is TRBV5-1, the J call TRBJ1-6; TRBD1 might be the D (6 bases). The V gene lost 2 bases and the J gene lost 5 bases, with 11 bases spanning the gap. Germline loops: CDR1 SGHRS, CDR2 YFSETQ. CDR3 length equals 15 residues. Here the CDR3 DNA reads TGCGCCAGCAGCTTACGGGGGCTCCATAATTCACCCCTCCACTTT. It codes for CASSLRGLHNSPLHF.

In this sample, this clonotype turned up many times. The chain has TRBV6-1 and TRBJ2-3, with TRBD1 matching over 9 bases. This CDR3 is built from 13 residues. The ends lost 7 bases at V and 7 bases at J; junction bases unmatched: 6. Germline values: CDR1 MNHNS, CDR2 SASEGT. CDR3 bases: TGTGCCAGCAACTGGGACAGGGAAAATACGCAGTATTTT. Protein: CASNWDRENTQYF.

This clonotype was seen repeatedly, ten times or more. The chain employs TRBV7-9 and TRBJ2-7; perhaps D is TRBD1 or TRBD2 (5 bases each). Per germline, CDR1 SEHNR and CDR2 FQNEAQ (reference sequence). The CDR3 consists of 14 residues. Trimming shortened V by 8 bases and J by 2 bases, and 16 bases separated the two germline ends. For the CDR3, the DNA is TGTGCCAGCTTATCCGGGACGACCCCCTACGAGCAGTACTTC. Protein product: CASLSGTTPYEQYF.

This clonotype was seen ten or more times. The chain recombines TRBV7-8 with TRBJ2-7; no firm D call. Per germline, CDR1 SGHVS and CDR2 FQNEAQ. The CDR3 covers 15 residues. The germline V and J ends were trimmed by 1 base and 1 base, with 11 bases remaining between them. In nucleotides, the CDR3 is TGTGCCAGCAGCTTAGTTGGCGGATTTTCCTACGAGCAGTACTTC. Residues: CASSLVGGFSYEQYF.

V and J are TRBV7-9 and TRBJ2-1; D unresolved. Germline CDR1 reads SEHNR; CDR2 reads FQNEAQ (reference sequence). This CDR3 is built from 11 residues. With 5 bases removed from V and 10 bases from J, the gap between germline ends came to 9 bases. CDR3 bases: TGTGCCAGCAGCCTTTCCCTGGAGCAGTTCTTC. Amino acids: CASSLSLEQFF.

The genes are TRBV2 and TRBJ1-3; maybe TRBD1 (6 bases). Trimming took off 7 bases at V and 4 bases at J, with 11 bases between the two ends. The V gene's germline CDR1 is SNHLY and CDR2 FYNNEI. The CDR3 has 13 amino acids. CDR3: CASTRDKGNTIYF. CDR3 in DNA: TGTGCCAGCACCCGGGACAAAGGAAACACCATATATTTT.

This clonotype was observed many times. The V and J genes are TRBV5-6 and TRBJ2-3; the D gene is possibly TRBD2 (5 bases). Germline-derived CDR1 and CDR2 are SGHDT and YYEEEE. V was shortened by 2 bases and J by 2 bases, with 18 bases between the two germline ends. The CDR3 length is 17 residues. The CDR3 sequence is CASSFRPRSGYTDTQYF. The CDR3 DNA is TGTGCCAGCAGCTTTCGTCCCCGGAGCGGTTACACAGATACGCAGTATTTT.

This clonotype was seen repeatedly, ten times or more. In DNA form, the CDR3 reads TGTGCCAGCTCACCACCGTCCTACTCCTCTGGAAACACCATATATTTT. Protein sequence: CASSPPSYSSGNTIYF. This chain uses TRBV18 with TRBJ1-3; no clear D. Germline lookup yields CDR1 KGHSH and CDR2 LQKENI. The ends were cut back, 0 bases at V and 0 bases at J, with 9 bases in the middle. This CDR3 spans 16 amino acids. Full variable domain (outside the CDR3, taken from reference TRBV18 and TRBJ1-3): NAGVMQNPRHLVRRRGQEARLRCSPMKGHSHVYWYRQLPEEGLKFMVYLQKENIIDESGMPKERFSAEFPKEGPSILRIQQVVRGDSAAYFCASSPPSYSSGNTIYFGEGSWLTVV.

This clonotype occurred many times. This chain joins TRBV14 and TRBJ2-2; 7 bases fit TRBD1. The trim removed 2 bases at V and 2 bases at J, leaving 8 bases unmatched. CDR3 length equals 17 residues. The germline V gene has CDR1 SGHDN and CDR2 FVKESK. The CDR3 nucleotides are TGTGCCAGCAGCCAAAATACCGGGACAGCAAACACCGGGGAGCTGTTTTTT. Translated, it gives CASSQNTGTANTGELFF.

As regards this clonotype: This may come from a read error, since a much larger clone is one base off. This chain connects TRBV28 to TRBJ2-2, with 9 bases identical to TRBD1. CDR3 size: 16 residues. CDR1 MDHEN and CDR2 SYDVKM come from the germline V gene. The CDR3 region has the DNA TGTGCCAGTCGGGACAGGGACTTATCGAGCACCGGGGAGCTGTGTTTT. This sequence encodes CASRDRDLSSTGELCF.

This clonotype came up many times. J is TRBJ2-5 and V is TRBV29-1; TRBD2 might be the D (6 bases). CDR3 length: 15 amino acids. Germline lookup yields CDR1 SQVTM and CDR2 ANQGSEA. The V end lost 4 bases, the J end lost 1 base, and 16 bases lay between the germline ends. CDR3 bases: TGCAGCGTTGGGAGACTAGAGGATCCCCAAGAGACCCAGTACTTC. Its protein product is CSVGRLEDPQETQYF. The full variable domain, with the rest looked up from reference TRBV29-1 and TRBJ2-5, is SAVISQKPSRDICQRGTSLTIQCQVDSQVTMMFWYRQQPGQSLTLIATANQGSEATYESGFVIDKFPISRPNLTFSTLTVSNMSPEDSSIYLCSVGRLEDPQETQYFGPGTRLLVL.

This clonotype has ten or more counts. V and J are TRBV5-8 and TRBJ2-1; TRBD2 matches at 7 bases. V was clipped by 3 bases and J by 4 bases; unmatched bases: 7. Germline V lookup: CDR1 SGHTS, CDR2 YDEGEE. CDR3 size: 15 residues. CDR3 sequence reads: CASSSRGYPYNEQFF. The DNA for the CDR3 is TGTGCCAGCAGCTCGCGGGGGTATCCTTACAATGAGCAGTTCTTC.

This clonotype has a count of ten or more. V usage is TRBV6-1 and J usage is TRBJ1-5, with 9 bases lining up with TRBD1. The CDR3 runs to 16 residues. Germline CDR1 is MNHNS and CDR2 is SASEGT. J was trimmed by 2 bases and V by 6 bases; bases with no gene match: 8. The DNA of the CDR3 is TGTGCCAGCAGGAGTCTCGGGACAGGGCGCAATCAGCCCCAGCATTTT. It translates to CASRSLGTGRNQPQHF.

This clonotype was detected only a few times. The rearrangement links TRBV15 to TRBJ1-2; D is ambiguous. V gave up 6 bases and J gave up 4 bases, with 15 bases separating them. The germline V gene encodes CDR1 LNHNV and CDR2 YYDKDF (reference sequence). This CDR3 is built from 14 residues. CDR3 sequence: CATRDGALSYGYTF. DNA of the CDR3: TGTGCCACCAGGGACGGTGCCCTGAGCTATGGCTACACCTTC.

There are many counts of this clonotype. The chain joins TRBV12-3 or TRBV12-4 to TRBJ2-3; TRBD1 matches at 10 bases. The CDR3 is 16 residues long. J lost 0 bases, V lost 5 bases, and 5 bases had no gene match. DNA of the CDR3: TGTGCCAGCAGTCCCGGGACAGGGGACAGCACAGATACGCAGTATTTT. Translated: CASSPGTGDSTDTQYF.

There are many counts of this clonotype. The J gene is TRBJ2-3, the V gene TRBV20-1, with D possibly TRBD2 on 6 matching bases. This CDR3 is 13 amino acids long. Trimming removed 6 bases at V and 0 bases at J, with 10 bases between. Germline values: CDR1 DFQATT, CDR2 SNEGSKA (reference sequence). CDR3 sequence: CSALAESTDTQYF. Here the CDR3 DNA reads TGCAGTGCATTAGCGGAAAGCACAGATACGCAGTATTTT.

The chain combines TRBV7-9 with TRBJ1-4; no clear D gene. The CDR3 contains 15 residues. Trimming stripped 7 bases from V and 7 bases from J, with 19 bases between. Per the germline V gene, CDR1 is SEHNR and CDR2 is FQNEAQ (reference sequence). The chain's CDR3 is CASIRGESRGEKLFF. DNA of the CDR3: TGTGCCAGCATCCGAGGCGAGTCCCGGGGTGAAAAACTGTTTTTT.